A single sample gave rise to the 24 T cell receptor beta chains below, sequenced in a study of T-cell memory formation after mild COVID-19. TCRdb re-called the 5' RACE reads with MiXCR, one entry per CDR3 protein. The sample lists roughly 450,000 distinct CDR3 sequences; roughly 18% were seen once. The sample was PBMCs or a T cell subset sorted from them (not recorded which). Receptors originate from an adult woman who had mild COVID-19 (a few samples of this study predate the infection). Cell type and time point are not known.

Only a few counts were recorded for this clonotype. The rearrangement links TRBV7-2 to TRBJ2-1; D is possibly TRBD2 (6 bases). With 3 bases removed from V and 10 bases from J, the gap between germline ends came to 19 bases. Germline V gene sequence: CDR1 SGHTA, CDR2 FQGNSA. There are 15 residues in the CDR3. CDR3 region: CASSFLGPSGLEQFF. The CDR3, as DNA: TGTGCCAGCAGCTTCCTAGGCCCCAGCGGGCTGGAGCAGTTCTTC.

The table lists this clonotype with a few counts. The chain is built from TRBV12-3 or TRBV12-4 and TRBJ1-1; possibly TRBD1 for D (6 bases). There are 13 residues in the CDR3. V gave up 7 bases and J gave up 7 bases, with 16 bases separating them. The CDR3 DNA reads TGTGCCAGCACCGCCCTACCGACAGGTGAAGCTTTCTTT. Translation gives CASTALPTGEAFF.

In this sample, this clonotype turned up once. The gene calls are TRBV7-6 and TRBJ2-1, with TRBD2 matching 9 bases. CDR3 length: 12 residues. Germline lookup yields CDR1 SGHVS and CDR2 FNYEAQ. V shed 5 bases, J shed 8 bases, and the junction held 1 base outside the gene matches. The chain's CDR3 is CASSRTSDEQFF. The CDR3 nucleotides are TGTGCCAGCAGCCGGACTAGCGATGAGCAGTTCTTC.

The chain recombines TRBV4-1 with TRBJ1-2; D is unclear. CDR3 length equals 14 residues. With 2 bases removed from V and 1 base from J, the gap between germline ends came to 8 bases. From germline, CDR1 is MGHRA and CDR2 YSYEKL. CDR3: CASSQFADNYGYTF. The DNA of the CDR3 is TGCGCCAGCAGCCAATTCGCTGATAACTATGGCTACACCTTC.

This clonotype was counted a few times. The rearrangement joins TRBV6-5 to TRBJ2-7, with 9 nucleotides matching TRBD2. Germline trimming cut 6 bases from V and 2 bases from J; bases unmatched to any gene: 11. The V gene's germline CDR1 is MNHEY and CDR2 SVGAGI. The CDR3 runs 16 residues. The CDR3 is CASRGIAGVKPYEQYF. The CDR3 nucleotides are TGTGCCAGCAGGGGAATAGCGGGAGTAAAGCCCTACGAGCAGTACTTC.

This clonotype occurred a few times. The rearrangement links TRBV15 to TRBJ2-7; the match to TRBD1 covers 10 bases. Germline V gene sequence: CDR1 LNHNV, CDR2 YYDKDF (reference sequence). Trimming at V came to 0 bases and at J to 3 bases, leaving 2 bases not matched to a gene. This CDR3 comprises 15 residues. CDR3 coding DNA: TGTGCCACCAGCAGAGAAGGGGACAGGGGCTACGAGCAGTACTTC. Translating gives CATSREGDRGYEQYF.

The chain employs TRBV29-1 and TRBJ2-4; 7 nucleotides agree with TRBD1. After removal of 7 bases from V and 7 bases from J, the junction contained 10 bases not matched to a gene. CDR1 and CDR2 (germline): SQVTM, ANQGSEA. There are 13 residues in the CDR3. CDR3 loop: CSGKRTGVNIQYF. CDR3 in DNA: TGCAGCGGCAAAAGGACAGGCGTGAACATTCAGTACTTC.

This clonotype came up a few times. V and J are TRBV27 and TRBJ1-1, with a possible D match to TRBD1 (6 bases). Germline V lookup: CDR1 MNHEY, CDR2 SMNVEV (reference sequence). V lost 6 bases, J lost 7 bases, and 12 bases lay in between. This CDR3 spans 12 amino acids. The CDR3 protein is CASRTGTYEAFF. The CDR3 DNA is TGTGCCAGCAGGACCGGGACATATGAAGCTTTCTTT.

The gene calls are TRBV20-1 and TRBJ2-5; 8 nucleotides match TRBD1. With V trimmed by 1 base and J by 6 bases, 7 bases remained unmatched. This CDR3 has 14 amino acids. Germline CDR1 and CDR2: DFQATT and SNEGSKA (reference sequence). CDR3 sequence reads: CSARGGQATKTQYF. Here the CDR3 DNA reads TGCAGTGCTAGAGGGGGACAGGCCACCAAGACCCAGTACTTC.

This clonotype turned up a few times. The chain couples TRBV5-1 to TRBJ2-2; D is uncertain. Germline values: CDR1 SGHRS, CDR2 YFSETQ. V dropped 0 bases and J dropped 0 bases, with 9 bases sitting between them. This CDR3 has 16 amino acids. CDR3 in amino acids: CASSLVPGSNTGELFF. Here the CDR3 DNA reads TGCGCCAGCAGCTTGGTTCCAGGCTCGAACACCGGGGAGCTGTTTTTT.

This clonotype was detected only a few times. The genes are TRBV6-1 and TRBJ2-7; 10 nucleotides match TRBD1. CDR1 is MNHNS, CDR2 SASEGT, per germline. V shed 7 bases and J 3 bases; nucleotides not matched to a gene: 3. The CDR3 extends over 13 amino acids. CDR3: CASTDRGFYEQYF. In DNA form, the CDR3 reads TGTGCCAGCACGGACAGGGGGTTCTACGAGCAGTACTTC.

The sample holds a few counts of this clonotype. The chain employs TRBV2 and TRBJ1-1; 8 positions agree with TRBD1. The CDR3 is 14 residues long. V lost 9 bases and J lost 1; bases outside the gene matches: 7. Germline CDR1 reads SNHLY; CDR2 reads FYNNEI. The CDR3 reads CASSNRGANTEAFF. CDR3 coding DNA: TGTGCCAGTTCCAACAGGGGGGCGAACACTGAAGCTTTCTTT.

The chain combines TRBV7-6 with TRBJ2-3; 14 bases line up with TRBD2. The CDR3 spans 21 residues. The V gene end was trimmed by 3 bases and the J gene end by 0 bases; junction bases not matched to a gene: 14. Germline V gene data show CDR1 as SGHVS and CDR2 as FNYEAQ. The CDR3 reads CASSLIFRLAGGPLSTDTQYF. For the CDR3, the DNA is TGTGCCAGCAGCTTGATATTTAGACTAGCGGGAGGGCCCCTGAGCACAGATACGCAGTATTTT.

This clonotype has more than one count but fewer than ten. The chain links TRBV7-9 to TRBJ2-1, with D maybe TRBD2 (6 bases). From germline, CDR1 is SEHNR and CDR2 FQNEAQ (reference sequence). Deletions cut 1 base from V and 0 bases from J, with 10 bases between. The CDR3 contains 16 residues. CDR3 residues: CASSLGFGSSYNEQFF. CDR3 nucleotides: TGTGCCAGCAGCTTAGGGTTCGGGAGCTCCTACAATGAGCAGTTCTTC. The full variable domain, its missing parts supplied by reference TRBV7-9 and TRBJ2-1, is DTGVSQNPRHKITKRGQNVTFRCDPISEHNRLYWYRQTLGQGPEFLTYFQNEAQLEKSRLLSDRFSAERPKGSFSTLEIQRTEQGDSAMYLCASSLGFGSSYNEQFFGPGTRLTVL.

This chain connects TRBV7-6 to TRBJ2-2, with D perhaps assigned TRBD1 or TRBD2 (5 bases each). This CDR3 comprises 14 residues. CDR1 is SGHVS and CDR2 is FNYEAQ in the germline V gene. Trimming took off 5 bases at V and 3 bases at J, with 10 bases between the two ends. The DNA for the CDR3 is TGTGCCAGCAGCGGGACCGGGGACACCGGGGAGCTGTTTTTT. Protein product: CASSGTGDTGELFF.

This clonotype was observed a few times. This CDR3 is CASSKNTGAGELFF. The CDR3 DNA is TGTGCCAGCAGTAAAAACACAGGGGCCGGGGAGCTGTTTTTT. The rearrangement joins TRBV6-1 to TRBJ2-2; the match to TRBD1 covers 7 bases. V gave up 5 bases and J gave up 6 bases; unmatched junction bases: 6. There are 14 residues in the CDR3. Germline assignment: CDR1 MNHNS and CDR2 SASEGT.

The gene calls are TRBV5-6 and TRBJ1-1; 8 nucleotides line up with TRBD1. Germline V lookup: CDR1 SGHDT, CDR2 YYEEEE. CDR3 length: 15 residues. With V trimmed by 2 bases and J by 1 base, 4 bases remained unmatched. CDR3 protein: CASSFPTGENTEAFF. CDR3 DNA: TGTGCCAGCAGCTTCCCGACAGGGGAGAACACTGAAGCTTTCTTT.

A few counts support this clonotype. The V call is TRBV20-1, the J call TRBJ2-7; D is uncertain. The CDR3 is 14 residues long. Per the germline V gene, CDR1 is DFQATT and CDR2 is SNEGSKA (reference sequence). V dropped 0 bases and J dropped 0 bases, with 9 bases sitting between them. The DNA for the CDR3 is TGCAGTGCTAGAGATGGCCGGAGCTCCTACGAGCAGTACTTC. This sequence encodes CSARDGRSSYEQYF.

V usage is TRBV7-2 and J usage is TRBJ2-5, with TRBD2 matching over 14 bases. The V and J ends lost 2 bases and 5 bases, in that order; junction bases with no gene match: 4. The length of the CDR3 is 16 residues. CDR1 and CDR2 from the germline V gene are SGHTA and FQGNSA. CDR3 protein: CASSLRTSGGTETQYF. The CDR3 bases are TGTGCCAGCAGCTTACGGACTAGCGGGGGGACGGAGACCCAGTACTTC.

This clonotype has more than one count but fewer than ten. V and J are TRBV10-3 and TRBJ2-1; 13 bases match TRBD2. V trimming: 5 bases; J trimming: 7 bases; junction bases outside the gene matches: 2. The CDR3 spans 14 residues. CDR1 and CDR2 (germline): ENHRY, SYGVKD. This chain's CDR3 is CAISRTSGRNEQFF. Written as DNA, the CDR3 is TGTGCCATCAGTAGGACTAGCGGGAGAAATGAGCAGTTCTTC.

The gene calls are TRBV2 and TRBJ1-1; possibly TRBD1 for D (6 bases). Per germline, CDR1 SNHLY and CDR2 FYNNEI. The CDR3 has 15 residues. V was shortened by 3 bases and J by 2 bases, with 13 bases between the two germline ends. The CDR3 reads CASSDPTGLNTEAFF. CDR3 DNA sequence: TGTGCCAGCAGTGATCCGACAGGACTTAACACTGAAGCTTTCTTT.

The V gene is TRBV4-1, the J gene TRBJ2-6; the match to TRBD1 covers 9 bases. The CDR3 is made up of 19 amino acids. Germline-derived CDR1 and CDR2 are MGHRA and YSYEKL. V was clipped by 0 bases and J by 2 bases; unmatched bases: 8. The CDR3 DNA sequence: TGCGCCAGCAGCCAAGACCGGGACAGGGCATCAGCTGGGGCCAACGTCCTGACTTTC. This sequence encodes CASSQDRDRASAGANVLTF.

This clonotype occurred a few times. The chain uses TRBV20-1 and TRBJ2-4; tentative D call: TRBD2 (5 bases). CDR3 length: 15 amino acids. The V end lost 5 bases, the J end lost 9 bases, and 23 bases lay between the germline ends. Germline V gene data show CDR1 as DFQATT and CDR2 as SNEGSKA (reference sequence). CDR3 nucleotides: TGCAGTGCTCATGACACGGAGATTACGGGAACCATTCAGTACTTC. Translating gives CSAHDTEITGTIQYF.

This clonotype has a handful of counts. The V gene is TRBV29-1, the J gene TRBJ1-2; D is unresolved. CDR3 length: 11 residues. Germline V gives CDR1 SQVTM, CDR2 ANQGSEA. V was pared by 6 bases and J by 10 bases, with 15 bases between. The CDR3 nucleotides are TGCAGCGTCGTCCAGAGAGGTGACTACACCTTC. Protein sequence: CSVVQRGDYTF.